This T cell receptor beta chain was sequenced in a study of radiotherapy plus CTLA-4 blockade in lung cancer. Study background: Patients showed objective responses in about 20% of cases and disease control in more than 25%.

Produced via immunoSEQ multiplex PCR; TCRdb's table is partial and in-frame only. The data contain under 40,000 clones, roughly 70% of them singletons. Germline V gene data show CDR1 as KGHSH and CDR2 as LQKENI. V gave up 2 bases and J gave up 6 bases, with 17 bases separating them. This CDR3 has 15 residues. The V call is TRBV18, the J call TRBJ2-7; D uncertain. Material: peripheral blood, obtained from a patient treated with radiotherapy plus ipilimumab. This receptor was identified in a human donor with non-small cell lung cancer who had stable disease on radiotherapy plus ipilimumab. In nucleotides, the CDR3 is TGTGCCAGCTCACCAGCTAGAACGGGCCTCTTCGAGCAGTACTTC. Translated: CASSPARTGLFEQYF. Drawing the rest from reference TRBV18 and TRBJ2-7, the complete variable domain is NAGVMQNPRHLVRRRGQEARLRCSPMKGHSHVYWYRQLPEEGLKFMVYLQKENIIDESGMPKERFSAEFPKEGPSILRIQQVVRGDSAAYFCASSPARTGLFEQYFGPGTRLTVT.